This TCR beta chain was documented in a study of cytomegalovirus exposure and HLA in healthy donors. Of note for this clone: As yet, its antigen is unknown.

The germline gives CDR1 MDHEN, CDR2 SYDVKM. V dropped 7 bases and J dropped 0 bases, with 12 bases sitting between them. CDR3 length: 14 residues. General study findings and limits: It was shown in a later analysis that HLA-associated TCR beta chains were more clonally expanded than other, equally common chains. Across donors, presence/absence analyses took sequencing depth to be roughly uniform. Most observed TCR sequences were rare, whereas some public TCRs were detected in many donors.

Researchers ran the PCR with 60 Vbeta and 13 Jbeta primers. Clones were sequenced by immunoSEQ multiplex PCR, and TCRdb holds only the in-frame ones, with some missing. The sample records some 140,000 clones, 79% being singletons. This sequence joins TRBV28 and TRBJ1-2, with unresolved D. What was sequenced was PBMCs. The clonotype comes from a man aged 25 to 45 in good health and CMV-seropositive. CDR3 in DNA: TGTGCCAGCACCACCTACGGAGCTAACTATGGCTACACCTTC. It yields the protein CASTTYGANYGYTF.